This entry concerns a single T cell receptor (beta chain). Its ends do not fully match the called genes, so a read error is possible. The sample belongs to a study of identical twins. A single record per CDR3 protein comes from TCRdb applying MiXCR to the 5' RACE reads. The table includes 450,000 or so distinct CDR3 sequences, approximately 15% detected once. CDR1 MNHEY and CDR2 SMNVEV come from the germline V gene (reference sequence). The CDR3 extends over 17 amino acids. The same sample was also studied in work on yellow fever vaccine responses in identical twins.

This sequence was found in a woman younger than 30 in good health. The chain combines TRBV27 with TRBJ1-2, with TRBD1 matching over 7 bases. The sequencing input was CD4+ T cells sorted from blood. The CDR3 nucleotides read TGTGCCAGCAGTCTATCGGGACAGAAAAGATCCAACTATGGCTACACCTTC. As protein: CASSLSGQKRSNYGYTF.